This TCR beta chain was sequenced during a study of beta chain features in type 1 diabetes. Study-wide results and limits: The naive, central memory and Treg TCRB repertoires looked more alike in patients than they did in healthy donors. When VDJ junctions were examined, type 1 diabetes patients showed fewer insertions and more deletions.

The V gene's germline CDR1 is SQVTM and CDR2 ANQGSEA. The CDR3 length is 13 residues. V was cut by 3 bases and J by 2 bases, with 10 bases left in between. Based on CD45RO/CCR7/CD25/CD127/CD95/CD27, CD4+ regulatory, stem cell-like memory, naive and central memory cells were sorted. A remark on this clone: The target antigen is unknown.

Sequenced material consisted of expressed TCRB transcripts (all of the isolated RNA was reverse transcribed). The assay was immunoSEQ multiplex PCR, and TCRdb's table has in-frame clones only and misses some. This sample carries 250,000 or so clones, around 65% of them seen once, and the ten largest clones take almost 0.055%. This receptor was identified in a man in his thirties or forties in good health. The gene calls are TRBV29-1 and TRBJ1-1, with D possibly matching TRBD1 (6 bases). The sequencing input was naive CD4+ T cells from blood. The DNA for the CDR3 is TGCAGCGTTGATGAGGGACACAACACTGAAGCTTTCTTT. It encodes CSVDEGHNTEAFF.